The clone carrying this T cell receptor (beta chain) was seen a handful of times. The target antigen is unknown. Germline is not matched at one junction end, which may reflect a read error. The sample comes from a study of post-analysis software for immune sequencing data. Broader study findings: Comparison of patients with controls showed five TRBV segments more frequent in patients, TRBV5-6, TRBV5-1 and TRBV20-1 among them. Co-batched samples clustered tightly together by F measure.

Germline V lookup: CDR1 SQVTM, CDR2 ANQGSEA. The CDR3 is 13 residues long. cDNA libraries for TCR beta contained unique molecular identifiers. In TCRdb, the PCR reads were re-called with MiXCR into one record per CDR3 protein. The data contain 750,000 to 950,000 distinct CDR3 sequences, about 53% of them seen just once; the ten biggest clones take up roughly 4.4%. The sample comprised blood. This sequence originates from a girl aged 10-17 years with multiple sclerosis. V and J are TRBV29-1 and TRBJ2-7; D remains unclear. This chain's CDR3 is CSLDRFGDYEQYF. The CDR3 DNA follows: TGCAGCCTTGATCGATTCGGTGACTACGAGCAGTACTTC.